What follows are 7 T cell receptor beta chains derived from one specimen sequenced in a study of cytomegalovirus exposure and HLA in healthy donors. Only in-frame clones appear in the TCRdb table, and some are missing; sequencing was by immunoSEQ multiplex PCR. The data hold about 280,000 clones, with around nine tenths observed a single time. The sequenced material came from PBMCs. These receptors all come from a woman under 30 in good health and CMV-seronegative.

The chain carries TRBV19 and TRBJ1-2, with D possibly being TRBD1 (6 bases). The length of the CDR3 is 15 residues. The ends were cut back, 3 bases at V and 5 bases at J, with 16 bases in the middle. The germline V gene has CDR1 LNHDA and CDR2 SQIVND (reference sequence). The CDR3 spells CASSIVHRDGYGYTF. CDR3 sequence (DNA): TGTGCCAGTAGTATCGTCCACAGGGACGGATATGGCTACACCTTC. Supplemented by reference TRBV19 and TRBJ1-2, the full variable domain reads DGGITQSPKYLFRKEGQNVTLSCEQNLNHDAMYWYRQDPGQGLRLIYYSQIVNDFQKGDIAEGYSVSREKKESFPLTVTSAQKNPTAFYLCASSIVHRDGYGYTFGSGTRLTVV.

The rearrangement links TRBV28 to TRBJ2-7; TRBD1 agrees at 7 bases. The CDR3 has 19 amino acids. The junction had 24 bases not matched to a gene; V was cut back by 6 bases and J by 4 bases. The germline CDR1 and CDR2 sequences are MDHEN and SYDVKM. CDR3 sequence (DNA): TGTGCCAGCAGCCGCCTTAACCTTAGGGGACAGAAGAATTCTTACGAGCAGTACTTC. Protein product: CASSRLNLRGQKNSYEQYF.

This chain uses TRBV15 with TRBJ1-1; possible D gene TRBD1, 5 bases. This CDR3 contains 16 residues. Between the trimmed V and J ends, which lost 0 bases and 2 bases, there was a span of 13 bases. CDR1 and CDR2 (germline): LNHNV, YYDKDF (reference sequence). The CDR3 DNA follows: TGTGCCACCAGCAGAGATTGGCGGGGGACCAACACTGAAGCTTTCTTT. This encodes CATSRDWRGTNTEAFF.

Only a few counts were recorded for this clone. This sequence joins TRBV27 and TRBJ1-3; possible D gene TRBD1, 5 bases. CDR1 MNHEY and CDR2 SMNVEV come from the germline V gene (reference sequence). The CDR3 covers 15 residues. The V end was cut by 6 bases, the J end by 0 bases, with 12 bases between. DNA for the CDR3: TGTGCCAGCAGGCCCCGGGGGAGCTCTGGAAACACCATATATTTT. Translation gives CASRPRGSSGNTIYF.

The chain uses TRBV4-1 and TRBJ1-5; no clear D. Per germline, CDR1 MGHRA and CDR2 YSYEKL. The length of the CDR3 is 14 residues. V lost 5 bases, J lost 9 bases, and 17 bases lay in between. The CDR3 loop reads CASSYNTAGWPQHF. The CDR3 bases are TGCGCCAGCAGCTATAACACGGCGGGGTGGCCCCAGCATTTT.

The rearrangement uses TRBV18 and TRBJ2-1; no clear D gene. CDR1 KGHSH and CDR2 LQKENI come from the germline V gene. The CDR3 runs 16 residues. The V end was cut by 6 bases, the J end by 0 bases, with 15 bases between. CDR3 DNA sequence: TGTGCCAGCTCGCACAAGATGAGGAGCTCCTACAATGAGCAGTTCTTC. It codes for CASSHKMRSSYNEQFF. Looking up the rest from reference TRBV18 and TRBJ2-1 gives the full variable domain: NAGVMQNPRHLVRRRGQEARLRCSPMKGHSHVYWYRQLPEEGLKFMVYLQKENIIDESGMPKERFSAEFPKEGPSILRIQQVVRGDSAAYFCASSHKMRSSYNEQFFGPGTRLTVL.

The rearrangement joins TRBV6-5 to TRBJ1-2; D gene ambiguous. Germline lookup yields CDR1 MNHEY and CDR2 SVGAGI. The CDR3 contains 12 residues. V lost 4 bases and J lost 6, with 9 bases in between. The CDR3 bases are TGTGCCAGCAGTTCGCGTACAGATGGCTACACCTTC. Translation gives CASSSRTDGYTF.